The sequence of this TCR beta chain was determined in a study of response to subunit inactivated influenza vaccine. Findings of the study overall: It was suggested by the authors that few new T cells are recruited by each seasonal influenza vaccination.

TCRdb fed the RT-PCR reads into MiXCR, producing one record per CDR3 protein. The profile shows hundreds of thousands of distinct CDR3 sequences, roughly 14% of them singletons. About this clonotype itself: Its antigen is still unknown.

Germline values: CDR1 DFQATT, CDR2 SNEGSKA (reference sequence). With 3 bases removed from V and 4 bases from J, the gap between germline ends came to 9 bases. The CDR3 runs 12 residues. J is TRBJ1-1 and V is TRBV20-1; D perhaps matches TRBD1 (6 bases). The sequence was collected from a man over 45 who received an inactivated influenza vaccine. Sequencing was performed on PBMCs from blood, taken around 14 days before vaccination. CDR3 DNA: TGCAGTGCTAGCAACAGGGCCACTGAAGCTTTCTTT. It encodes CSASNRATEAFF.